These T cell receptor beta chains were read from a single sample in a study of HIV-infected patients and healthy controls. TCRdb re-called the 5' RACE reads through MiXCR, storing one row per CDR3 protein. This sample yields tens of thousands of distinct CDR3 sequences, of which about a fifth are seen a single time; about 1.5% belongs to the top ten. The sample was CD4+ T cells from blood. These receptors were taken from a human donor in good health. Both conserved end residues are part of each CDR3.

TRBV6-5 CASRWDRGTDTQYF
TRBV29-1 CSVKSEILQETQYF
TRBV2 CASSEVAQYF
TRBV24-1 CATSDRQGAVYNEQFF
TRBV29-1 CSVRQTNTEAFF
TRBV30 CAWSVRQGTQETQYF
TRBV12-3/TRBV12-4 CASSPQGKYQPQHF
TRBV12-3/TRBV12-4 CASSFPGLAGGSSSTDTQYF
TRBV5-6 CASSLAIVGKEQPQHF
TRBV6-2/TRBV6-3 CASSSAGAKNIQYF